This TCR beta chain was obtained from a study of OX40 agonist ivuxolimab in advanced cancers. The overall study: Each dose-escalation patient presented with hepatocellular carcinoma, melanoma, renal cell or head and neck cancer.

V lost 3 bases and J lost 5; bases outside the gene matches: 5. Germline V lookup: CDR1 LGHNA, CDR2 YSLEER. CDR3 length: 14 residues. Here immunoSEQ multiplex PCR was the method, and the copy in TCRdb shows in-frame clones only, minus some. The sample records approximately 70,000 clones, 75% to 85% being singletons. This TCR derives from an adult with an advanced solid tumor such as melanoma, head and neck, liver or kidney cancer. The chain couples TRBV4-3 to TRBJ2-7, with TRBD1 matching 9 bases. The sample was CD4+ or CD8+ T cells sorted from blood, taken in a trial of the OX40 agonist ivuxolimab. CDR3: CASSHGQGSNEQYF. The CDR3 nucleotides read TGCGCCAGCAGCCATGGACAGGGGTCCAACGAGCAGTACTTC.